This T cell receptor (beta chain) appears in the sequencing data of a study of spatial heterogeneity in lung cancer (dated by TCRdb to the late 2010s). At the level of the whole study: Samples were obtained from about 69 patients with early-stage, untreated non-small cell lung cancer from the lung TRACERx cohort. Nonsynonymous mutation counts, determined by whole-exome sequencing of tumor tissue, were related to TCR repertoire features. At surgery, some 220 tumor regions, around 64 matched nontumor lung samples and 56 PBMC samples were TCR-sequenced for both alpha and beta chains. TCR alpha and beta repertoires were quantitatively compared across multiple tumor regions, matched nontumor lung and blood in non-small cell lung cancer. In the raw uncorrected reads, each unique combination of TCR and UMI appeared more than ten times on average. Beta-chain transcripts were consistently detected in greater numbers than alpha-chain transcripts, which likely reflects a higher abundance of beta-chain transcripts. Follow-up PBMC samples were sequenced whenever available, with the median time to follow-up being 2 to 3 years after resection.

The table lists this clonotype with many counts. The antigen it binds to is not known. Base quality data are lacking; no much larger clone is found one base away. A distance of 13 bases separates the germline ends of V and J, which lose 4 bases and 3 bases respectively. CDR1 is given as SGDLS and CDR2 as YYNGEE, both from the germline V gene. Its CDR3 holds 14 amino acids, cysteine through phenylalanine. The DNA shown is the 42-base CDR3, in frame from base 1. Results the study describes overall, beyond this receptor: Confirming at a functional level the hypothesis that regional TCRs recognize regional mutations was considered to require additional single-cell paired TCR alpha and beta sequencing. Ubiquitous expanded tumor TCRs were found in blood more often at tumor resection than at routine follow-up. Only approximately 15 patients were included in the comparisons of baseline and follow-up blood repertoires.

To prepare the library, 5' RACE was applied. These reads were obtained on a NextSeq 500. In the TCR library protocol, a unique molecular identifier was attached to each TCR cDNA molecule so that PCR and sequencing errors could be corrected. Concerning the study's data processing: TCR identification, UMI-based error correction and CDR3 extraction were all carried out with Decombinator tools. Expanded TCRs were defined as those above a frequency of 2 per 1,000, corresponding to the top 1% of the tumor frequency distribution. Rényi diversity was computed with the R vegan package after subsampling each repertoire 100 times to 5,000 TCRs. CDR3 similarity networks were built from amino acid triplet string-kernel similarity, connecting CDR3s with pairwise similarity above 0.82. TCRdb reran the public reads through fastp at Q25 and MiXCR, keeping productive beta chains. Each entry merges the rows of one CDR3 protein and shows their most common DNA and genes. TCRdb, not the authors, supplied the V and J calls. In all, the sample holds 35,000 to 45,000 distinct CDR3 sequences, and 20% to 25% of those were seen once. In total, the top ten clones hold more than 7% of the sample.

The time point label of this sample denotes: blood at routine non-recurrence follow-up after resection. For TCR sequencing, whole RNA was extracted from tumor and nontumor lung tissue, or from cryopreserved PBMC samples, and no cell sorting was done. Only patients with enough RNA available from two or more tumor regions were chosen for TCR sequencing. The receptor's source is a female donor with early-stage non-small cell lung cancer. The specimen comprised PBMCs, sampled at follow-up. The receptor chain draws on TRBV9 and TRBJ2-5; the D gene cannot be resolved reliably. The DNA sequence is given as TGTGCCAGCAGCCGAGGACCACCTAAAGAGACCCAGTACTTC. Its protein is CASSRGPPKETQYF.